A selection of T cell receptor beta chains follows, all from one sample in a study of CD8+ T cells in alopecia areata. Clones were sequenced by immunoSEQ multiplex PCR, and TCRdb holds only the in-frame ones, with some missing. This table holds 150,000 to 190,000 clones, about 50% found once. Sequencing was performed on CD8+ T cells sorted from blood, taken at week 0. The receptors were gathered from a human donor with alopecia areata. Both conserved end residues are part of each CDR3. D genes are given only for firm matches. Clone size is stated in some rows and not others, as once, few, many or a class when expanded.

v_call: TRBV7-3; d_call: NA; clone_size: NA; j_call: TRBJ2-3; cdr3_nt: TGTGCCAGCAGCTTACAAGCCCCGGGCGGGTACACAGATACGCAGTATTTT; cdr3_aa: CASSLQAPGGYTDTQYF
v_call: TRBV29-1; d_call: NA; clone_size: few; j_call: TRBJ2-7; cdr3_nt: TGCAGCGCGACCACCTTCGGGGACTCCGAGCAGTACTTC; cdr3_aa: CSATTFGDSEQYF
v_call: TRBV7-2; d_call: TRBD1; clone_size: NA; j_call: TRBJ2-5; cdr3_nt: TGTGCCAGCAGCGGGACGGGACAGGGACGGGAGACCCAGTACTTC; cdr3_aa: CASSGTGQGRETQYF
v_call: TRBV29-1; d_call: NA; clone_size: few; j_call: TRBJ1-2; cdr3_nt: TGCAGCGTTGTAGGGGACTATGGCTACACCTTC; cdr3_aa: CSVVGDYGYTF
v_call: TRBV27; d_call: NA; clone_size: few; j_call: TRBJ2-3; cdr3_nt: TGTGCCAGTATACCGACCCACCCGCTACTTAGGCCCACAGATACGCAGTATTTT; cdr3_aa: CASIPTHPLLRPTDTQYF
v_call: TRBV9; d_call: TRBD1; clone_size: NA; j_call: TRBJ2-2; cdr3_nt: TGTGCCAGCAGCGTCCAGGGGGCCGGGGAGCTGTTTTTT; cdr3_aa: CASSVQGAGELFF
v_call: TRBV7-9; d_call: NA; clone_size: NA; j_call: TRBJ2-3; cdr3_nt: TGTGCCAGCAGCTCTTGGGCGGATACGCAGTATTTT; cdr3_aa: CASSSWADTQYF
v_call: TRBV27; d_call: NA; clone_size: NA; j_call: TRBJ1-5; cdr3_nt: TGTGCAGCGGGGAGCCTGCCCCAGCATTTT; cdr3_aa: CAAGSLPQHF
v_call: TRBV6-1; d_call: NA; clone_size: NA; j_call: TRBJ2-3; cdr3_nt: TGTGCCAGCAGTGAAGATGGGGGAAGGGCCACAGATACGCAGTATTTT; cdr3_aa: CASSEDGGRATDTQYF
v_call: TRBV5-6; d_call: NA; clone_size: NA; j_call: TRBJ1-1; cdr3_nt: TGTGCCAGCAGCTTGGCCCAGAACACTGAAGCTTTCTTT; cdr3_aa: CASSLAQNTEAFF
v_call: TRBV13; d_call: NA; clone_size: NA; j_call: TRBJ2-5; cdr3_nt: TGTGCCAGCAGCTCCTCGTCGGGGCTGAAAGAGTACTTC; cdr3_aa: CASSSSSGLKEYF
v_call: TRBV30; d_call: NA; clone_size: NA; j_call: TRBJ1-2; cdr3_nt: TGTGCCTGGAGTCTCACGGGGGGTAGTGGCTACACCTTC; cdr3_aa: CAWSLTGGSGYTF
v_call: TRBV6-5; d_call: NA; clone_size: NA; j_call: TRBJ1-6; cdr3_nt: TGTGCCAGCGGTCCGATGGGGGGCCAGTCACCCCTCCACTTT; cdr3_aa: CASGPMGGQSPLHF
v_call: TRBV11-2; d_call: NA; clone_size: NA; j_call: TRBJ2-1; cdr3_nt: TGTGCCAGCACCATCGGGGGGCCGAACAATGAGCAGTTCTTC; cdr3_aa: CASTIGGPNNEQFF
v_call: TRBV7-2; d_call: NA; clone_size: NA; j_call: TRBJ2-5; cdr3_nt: TGTGCCAGCAGCTTAGTAGGGGGGGTAGAGACCCAGTACTTC; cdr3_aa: CASSLVGGVETQYF
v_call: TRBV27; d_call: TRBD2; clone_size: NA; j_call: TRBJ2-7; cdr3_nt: TGTGCCAGCAGTCCGATGACTAGCGGGGGGCCAAGCTCCTACGAGCAGTACTTC; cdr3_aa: CASSPMTSGGPSSYEQYF
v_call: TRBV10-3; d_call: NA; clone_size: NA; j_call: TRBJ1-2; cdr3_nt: TGTGCCATCAGGACAGTTTATGGCTACACCTTC; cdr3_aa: CAIRTVYGYTF
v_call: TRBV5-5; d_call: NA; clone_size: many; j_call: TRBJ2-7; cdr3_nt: TGTGCCAGCAGCTTTCCACCATCCTACGAGCAGTACTTC; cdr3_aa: CASSFPPSYEQYF
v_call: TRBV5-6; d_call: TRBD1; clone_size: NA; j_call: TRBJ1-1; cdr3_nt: TGTGCCAGCAGCTGGGACAGGGGGACTGAAGCTTTCTTT; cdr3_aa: CASSWDRGTEAFF
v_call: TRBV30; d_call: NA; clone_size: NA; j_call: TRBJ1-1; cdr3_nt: TGTGCCTGGAGTGTACTTGGGCAGGTGGCTTTCTTT; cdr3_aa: CAWSVLGQVAFF
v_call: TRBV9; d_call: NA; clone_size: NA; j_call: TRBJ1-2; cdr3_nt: TGTGCCAGCAGCGTAACAGGGAGTGTATGGGATGGCTACACCTTC; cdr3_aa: CASSVTGSVWDGYTF
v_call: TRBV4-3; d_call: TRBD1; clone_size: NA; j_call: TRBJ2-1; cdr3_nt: TGCGCCAGCAGCCAAGATTGGGGACAGGGAAGGTTCTTC; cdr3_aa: CASSQDWGQGRFF
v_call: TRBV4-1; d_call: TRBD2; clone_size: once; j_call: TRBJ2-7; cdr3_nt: TGCGCCAGCAGCCAACTAGCGGGGTCGTCCTACGAGCAGTACTTC; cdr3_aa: CASSQLAGSSYEQYF
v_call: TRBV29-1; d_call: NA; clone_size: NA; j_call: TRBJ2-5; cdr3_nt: TGCAGCGTTGACCGAGTAGAGACCCAGTACTTC; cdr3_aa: CSVDRVETQYF
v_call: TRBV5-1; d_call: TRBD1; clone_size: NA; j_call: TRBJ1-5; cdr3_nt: TGCGCCAGCAGCTTGGACCCACAGGGGAGCAATCAGCCCCAGCATTTT; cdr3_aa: CASSLDPQGSNQPQHF
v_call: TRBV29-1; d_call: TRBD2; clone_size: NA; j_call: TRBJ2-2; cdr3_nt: TGCAGCGTAGCTAGCGGGGGAAATACCGGGGAGCTGTTTTTT; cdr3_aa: CSVASGGNTGELFF
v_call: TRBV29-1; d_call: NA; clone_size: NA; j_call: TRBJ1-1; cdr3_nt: TGCAGCGTTCAGGTGAGCACTGAAGCTTTCTTT; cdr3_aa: CSVQVSTEAFF
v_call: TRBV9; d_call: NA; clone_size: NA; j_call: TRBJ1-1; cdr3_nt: TGTGCCAGCAGCGCCACAGTGAACACTGAAGCTTTCTTT; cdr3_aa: CASSATVNTEAFF
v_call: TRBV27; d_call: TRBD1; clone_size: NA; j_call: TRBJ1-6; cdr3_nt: TGTGCCAGCAGTTCCGGGACAGGGATAGGACCCCTCCACTTT; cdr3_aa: CASSSGTGIGPLHF
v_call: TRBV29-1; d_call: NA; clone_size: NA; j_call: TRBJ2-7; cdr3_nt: TGCAGCGTTGAAGATCTCACCGACGGAGGGGAGCAGTACTTC; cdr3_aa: CSVEDLTDGGEQYF
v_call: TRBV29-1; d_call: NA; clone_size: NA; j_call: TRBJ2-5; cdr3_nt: TGCAGCGTTGAAGCACGGGGGGCCGGAGAGACCCAGTACTTC; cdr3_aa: CSVEARGAGETQYF
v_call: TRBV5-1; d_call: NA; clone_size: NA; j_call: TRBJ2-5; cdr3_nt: TGCGCCAGCAGCTTTGGACAGCTAGACCAAGAGACCCAGTACTTC; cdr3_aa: CASSFGQLDQETQYF
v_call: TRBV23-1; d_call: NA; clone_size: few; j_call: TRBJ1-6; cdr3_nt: TGCGCCAGCCTTCAGGGCAGGGGAGAGGGGCACTATAATTCACCCCTCCACTTT; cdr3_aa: CASLQGRGEGHYNSPLHF